Listed here is a single TCR beta chain. Previously, flow cytometry had revealed CD8+CD57+ cell expansion in the patients chosen for sequencing. Both TCR beta VDJ combination and CDR3 sequence profiling were carried out. Genomic DNA was the template for this profiling. TCRdb reanalysed the reads using MiXCR and keeps one entry per CDR3 protein. The sample has roughly 180,000 distinct CDR3 sequences, 50% to 65% seen once. This entry comes from a study of CD8+CD57+ T cells in acquired aplastic anemia. J gave up 16 bases and V 1 base, and 17 bases lay outside the gene matches. In germline, CDR1 is SGHDT, CDR2 YYEEEE. There are 16 residues in the CDR3.

The sequence came from a human donor with aplastic anemia. The rearrangement uses TRBV5-6 and TRBJ2-6, with 7 bases fitting TRBD1. Sequencing was carried out using sorted CD4+, CD8+, or CD8+CD57+ T cells (not recorded which) from PBMCs. Here the CDR3 reads CASSLKSTGRAGELTF. CDR3 bases: TGTGCCAGCAGCTTGAAGTCGACAGGGAGAGCCGGGGAGCTGACTTTC. The entire variable domain, with the rest obtained from reference TRBV5-6 and TRBJ2-6, is as follows: DAGVTQSPTHLIKTRGQQVTLRCSPKSGHDTVSWYQQALGQGPQFIFQYYEEEERQRGNFPDRFSGHQFPNYSSELNVNALLLGDSALYLCASSLKSTGRAGELTFGAGSRLTVL.